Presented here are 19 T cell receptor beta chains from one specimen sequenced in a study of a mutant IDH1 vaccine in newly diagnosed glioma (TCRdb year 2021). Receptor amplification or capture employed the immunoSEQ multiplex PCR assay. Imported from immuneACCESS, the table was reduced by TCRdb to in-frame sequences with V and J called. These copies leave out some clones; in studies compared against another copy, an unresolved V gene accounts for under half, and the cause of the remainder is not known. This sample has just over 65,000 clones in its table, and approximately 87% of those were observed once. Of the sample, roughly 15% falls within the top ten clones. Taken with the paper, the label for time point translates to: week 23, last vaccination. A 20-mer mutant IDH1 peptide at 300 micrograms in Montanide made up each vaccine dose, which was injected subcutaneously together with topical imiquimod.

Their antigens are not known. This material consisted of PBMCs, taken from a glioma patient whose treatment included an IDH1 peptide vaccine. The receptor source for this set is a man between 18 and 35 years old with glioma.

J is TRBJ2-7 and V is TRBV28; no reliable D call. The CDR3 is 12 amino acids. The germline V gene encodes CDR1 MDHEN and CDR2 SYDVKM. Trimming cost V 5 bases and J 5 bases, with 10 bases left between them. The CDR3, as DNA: TGTGCCAGCAGTCCCCCGATTGACGAGCAGTACTTC. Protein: CASSPPIDEQYF. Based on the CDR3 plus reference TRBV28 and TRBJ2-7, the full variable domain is DVKVTQSSRYLVKRTGEKVFLECVQDMDHENMFWYRQDPGLGLRLIYFSYDVKMKEKGDIPEGYSVSREKKERFSLILESASTNQTSMYLCASSPPIDEQYFGPGTRLTVT.

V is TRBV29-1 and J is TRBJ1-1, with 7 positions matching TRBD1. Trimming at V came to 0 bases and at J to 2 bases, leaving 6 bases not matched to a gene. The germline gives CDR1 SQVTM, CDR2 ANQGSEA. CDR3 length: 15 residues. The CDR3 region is CSVEDRQGGNTEAFF. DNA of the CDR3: TGCAGCGTTGAAGATCGACAGGGTGGAAACACTGAAGCTTTCTTT.

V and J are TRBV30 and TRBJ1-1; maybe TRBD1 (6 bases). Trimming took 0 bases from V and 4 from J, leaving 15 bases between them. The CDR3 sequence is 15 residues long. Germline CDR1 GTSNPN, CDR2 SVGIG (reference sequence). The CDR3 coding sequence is TGTGCCTGGAGTGTACGGGGGGCGGGGGTCACTGAAGCTTTCTTT. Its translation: CAWSVRGAGVTEAFF.

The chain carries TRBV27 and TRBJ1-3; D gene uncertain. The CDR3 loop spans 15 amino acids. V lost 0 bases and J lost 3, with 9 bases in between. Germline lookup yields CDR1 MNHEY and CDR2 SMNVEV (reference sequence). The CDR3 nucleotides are TGTGCCAGCAGTTTATCTTCAGGAGTTGGAAACACCATATATTTT. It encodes CASSLSSGVGNTIYF.

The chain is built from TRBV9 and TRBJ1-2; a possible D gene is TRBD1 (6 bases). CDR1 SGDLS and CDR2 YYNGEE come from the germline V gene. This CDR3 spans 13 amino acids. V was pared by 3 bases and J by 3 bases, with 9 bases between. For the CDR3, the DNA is TGTGCCAGCAGCGGACAGGTCTACTATGGCTACACCTTC. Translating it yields CASSGQVYYGYTF.

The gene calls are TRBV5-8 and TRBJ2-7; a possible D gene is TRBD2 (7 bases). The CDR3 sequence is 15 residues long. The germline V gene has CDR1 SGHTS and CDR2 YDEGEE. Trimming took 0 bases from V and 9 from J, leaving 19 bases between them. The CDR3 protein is CASSLAGGQGMAQYF. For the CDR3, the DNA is TGTGCCAGCAGCTTGGCCGGGGGGCAGGGTATGGCGCAGTACTTC.

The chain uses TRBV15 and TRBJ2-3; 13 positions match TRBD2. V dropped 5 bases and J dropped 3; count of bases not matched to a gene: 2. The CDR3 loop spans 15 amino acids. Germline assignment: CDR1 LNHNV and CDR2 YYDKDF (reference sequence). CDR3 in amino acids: CATSGTSGATDTQYF. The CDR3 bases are TGTGCCACCAGCGGGACTAGCGGGGCGACAGATACGCAGTATTTT.

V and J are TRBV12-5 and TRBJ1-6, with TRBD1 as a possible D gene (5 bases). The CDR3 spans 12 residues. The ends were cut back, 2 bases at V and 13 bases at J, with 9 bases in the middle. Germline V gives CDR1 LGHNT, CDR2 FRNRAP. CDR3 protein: CASGLWGNPLHF. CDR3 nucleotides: TGTGCTAGTGGTTTGTGGGGGAATCCCCTCCACTTT.

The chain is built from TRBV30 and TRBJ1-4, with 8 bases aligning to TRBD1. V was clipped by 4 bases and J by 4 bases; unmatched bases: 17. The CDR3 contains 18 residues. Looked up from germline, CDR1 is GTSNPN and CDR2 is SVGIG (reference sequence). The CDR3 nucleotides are TGTGCCTGGACTGTCCGGGACAGGCTAAGGTCGTTTAATGAAAAACTGTTTTTT. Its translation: CAWTVRDRLRSFNEKLFF.

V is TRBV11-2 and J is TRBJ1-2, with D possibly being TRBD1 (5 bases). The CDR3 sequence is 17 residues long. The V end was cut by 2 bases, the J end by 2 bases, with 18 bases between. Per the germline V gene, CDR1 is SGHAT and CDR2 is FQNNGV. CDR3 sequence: CASSLIPGRKDNYGYTF. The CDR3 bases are TGTGCCAGCAGCTTAATTCCAGGGAGGAAGGACAACTATGGCTACACCTTC.

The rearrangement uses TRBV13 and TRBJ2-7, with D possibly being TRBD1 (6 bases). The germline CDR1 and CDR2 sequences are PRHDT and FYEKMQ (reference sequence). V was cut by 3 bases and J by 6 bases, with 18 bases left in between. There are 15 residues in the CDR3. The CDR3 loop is CASSLKRGTPSEQYF. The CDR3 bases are TGTGCCAGCAGCTTGAAAAGGGGGACGCCCTCCGAGCAGTACTTC.

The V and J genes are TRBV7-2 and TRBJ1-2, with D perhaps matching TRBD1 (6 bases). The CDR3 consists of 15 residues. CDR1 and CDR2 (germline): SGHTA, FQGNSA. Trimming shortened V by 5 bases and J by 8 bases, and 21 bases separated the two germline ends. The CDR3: CASSTNRDILGGYTF. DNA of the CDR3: TGTGCCAGCAGCACTAACCGGGACATTCTCGGCGGCTACACCTTC. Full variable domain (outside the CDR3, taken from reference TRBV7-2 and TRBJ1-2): GAGVSQSPSNKVTEKGKDVELRCDPISGHTALYWYRQSLGQGLEFLIYFQGNSAPDKSGLPSDRFSAERTGGSVSTLTIQRTQQEDSAVYLCASSTNRDILGGYTFGSGTRLTVV.

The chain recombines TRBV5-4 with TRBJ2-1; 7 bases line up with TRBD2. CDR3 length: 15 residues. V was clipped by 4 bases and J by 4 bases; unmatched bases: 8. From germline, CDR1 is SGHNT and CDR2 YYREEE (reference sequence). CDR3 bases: TGTGCCAGCAGCCCCCTTGGCGGGAGATACAATGAGCAGTTCTTC. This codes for CASSPLGGRYNEQFF.

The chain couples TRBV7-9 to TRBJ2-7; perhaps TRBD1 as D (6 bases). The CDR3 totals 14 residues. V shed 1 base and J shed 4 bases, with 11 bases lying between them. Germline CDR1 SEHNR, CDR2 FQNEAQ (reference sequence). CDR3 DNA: TGTGCCAGCAGCTTAGGCAGGGGAAGGTACGAGCAGTACTTC. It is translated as CASSLGRGRYEQYF.

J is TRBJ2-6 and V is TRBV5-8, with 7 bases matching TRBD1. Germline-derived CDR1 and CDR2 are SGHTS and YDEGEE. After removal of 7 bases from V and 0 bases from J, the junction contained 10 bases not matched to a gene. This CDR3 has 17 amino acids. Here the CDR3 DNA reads TGTGCCAGCGGGCTGGGACAGATTTTCTCTGGGGCCAACGTCCTGACTTTC. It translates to CASGLGQIFSGANVLTF. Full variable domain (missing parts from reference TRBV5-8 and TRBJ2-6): EAGVTQSPTHLIKTRGQQATLRCSPISGHTSVYWYQQALGLGLQFLLWYDEGEERNRGNFPPRFSGRQFPNYSSELNVNALELEDSALYLCASGLGQIFSGANVLTFGAGSRLTVL.

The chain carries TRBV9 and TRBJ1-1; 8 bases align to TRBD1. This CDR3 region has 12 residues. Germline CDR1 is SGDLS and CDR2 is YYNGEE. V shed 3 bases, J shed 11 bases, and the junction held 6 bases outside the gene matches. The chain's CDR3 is CASSASQGGAFF. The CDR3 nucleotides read TGTGCCAGCAGCGCCTCACAGGGGGGGGCTTTCTTT.

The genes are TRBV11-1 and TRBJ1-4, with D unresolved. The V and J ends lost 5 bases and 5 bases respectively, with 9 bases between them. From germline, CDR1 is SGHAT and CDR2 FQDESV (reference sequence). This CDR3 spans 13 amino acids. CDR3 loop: CASSPRGNEKLFF. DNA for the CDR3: TGTGCCAGCAGCCCCCGTGGGAATGAAAAACTGTTTTTT. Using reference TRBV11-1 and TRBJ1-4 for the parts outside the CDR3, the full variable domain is EAEVAQSPRYKITEKSQAVAFWCDPISGHATLYWYRQILGQGPELLVQFQDESVVDDSQLPKDRFSAERLKGVDSTLKIQPAELGDSAMYLCASSPRGNEKLFFGSGTQLSVL.

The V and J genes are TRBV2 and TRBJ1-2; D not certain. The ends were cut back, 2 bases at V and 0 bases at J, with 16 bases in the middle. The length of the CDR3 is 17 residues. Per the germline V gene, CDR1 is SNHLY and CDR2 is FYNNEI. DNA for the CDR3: TGTGCCAGCAGTGAATACCCCCAGAGCGACCCTAACTATGGCTACACCTTC. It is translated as CASSEYPQSDPNYGYTF.

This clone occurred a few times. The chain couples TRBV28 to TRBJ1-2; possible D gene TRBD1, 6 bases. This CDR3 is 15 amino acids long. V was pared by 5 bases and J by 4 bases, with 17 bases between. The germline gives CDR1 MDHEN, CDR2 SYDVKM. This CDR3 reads CASSRAGASSYGYTF. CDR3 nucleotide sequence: TGTGCCAGCAGTAGAGCAGGGGCCTCCTCCTATGGCTACACCTTC.